This is a list of T cell receptor beta chains from one sample in a study of blood T cell repertoires in COVID-19. Data came from immunoSEQ multiplex PCR; TCRdb stores just in-frame clones and leaves some out. The sample includes 150,000 to 200,000 clones, roughly 80% of them seen just once. The sample taken for sequencing was PBMCs or T cells enriched from blood (not recorded which). Every receptor here comes from an older woman who had recovered from COVID-19. The CDR3 runs from the conserved cysteine through the conserved F or W. Fields, in order: V gene, clone size, J gene, D gene, CDR3 DNA, CDR3 protein. A D gene is named only where the DNA matches it firmly. Size is stated for part of the rows, as once, few or many counts, or as a class when the clone is expanded.

>TRBV5-4|few|TRBJ1-1|.
TGTGCCAGCAGCTTGCGGGGAAACACTGAAGCTTTCTTT
CASSLRGNTEAFF
>TRBV19|.|TRBJ1-2|.
TGTGCCAGTAAGCCTCAGGGGACTAACTATGGCTACACCTTC
CASKPQGTNYGYTF
>TRBV6-5|.|TRBJ2-7|TRBD1
TGTGCCAGCAATATTCAGGACAGGGGTTCCTACGAGCAGTACTTC
CASNIQDRGSYEQYF
>TRBV13|.|TRBJ1-2|TRBD1
TGTGCCAGCAGCCGAAACACGCCGACAGGGGGCGTTGGCGGCTACACCTTC
CASSRNTPTGGVGGYTF
>TRBV7-9|.|TRBJ1-5|.
TGTGCCAGCAGCTTGGGGAGCCAAATTCTATCACATAGCAATCAGCCCCAGCATTTT
CASSLGSQILSHSNQPQHF
>TRBV4-1|.|TRBJ2-2|.
TGCGCCAGCAGCCACTACACCGGGGAGCTGTTTTTT
CASSHYTGELFF
>TRBV21-1|.|TRBJ1-5|.
TGTGCCAGCAGCAAAGATGGGACAGGGGGTTTCTGTCAGCCCCAGCATTTT
CASSKDGTGGFCQPQHF
>TRBV20-1|.|TRBJ2-7|TRBD2
TGCAGTGCCAGTGCGACTAGCGGGGGCTCCTACGAGCAGTACTTC
CSASATSGGSYEQYF
>TRBV6-5|.|TRBJ2-5|TRBD2
TGTGCCAGCAGTTACTATCGCGGGGGGGCAAGGGAGACCCAGTACTTC
CASSYYRGGARETQYF
>TRBV6-4|once|TRBJ2-3|.
TGTGCCAGCAGAATGACAGGCACAGATACGCAGTATTTT
CASRMTGTDTQYF
>TRBV27|.|TRBJ2-1|TRBD2
TGTGCCAGCAGTTTATTGGGACTAGCGGGGACTGGTGCCGTTTACTCCTACAATGAGCAGTTCTTC
CASSLLGLAGTGAVYSYNEQFF
>TRBV29-1|.|TRBJ1-1|.
TGCAGCGCCTTAAATGAGGGGAACACTGAAGCTTTCTTT
CSALNEGNTEAFF
>TRBV27|.|TRBJ1-6|.
TGTGCCAGCAGTTACTCCCGCAATTCACCCCTCCACTTT
CASSYSRNSPLHF